This is a list of T cell receptor beta chains from one sample in a study of OX40 agonist ivuxolimab in advanced cancers. The repertoire was sequenced with immunoSEQ multiplex PCR; TCRdb's copy has only in-frame clones and lacks some. The sample lists about 56,000 clones, nearly 85% occurring once. This specimen was CD4+ or CD8+ T cells sorted from blood, taken in a trial of the OX40 agonist ivuxolimab. The source is an adult with an advanced solid tumor such as melanoma, head and neck, liver or kidney cancer. Both conserved end residues are part of each CDR3. Each record gives: J gene, clone size, D gene, V gene, CDR3 protein, CDR3 DNA. D genes are given only for firm matches. Expanded clones are given a class, and other clones once, few, many or no size at all.

j_call: TRBJ2-7
clone_size: -
d_call: -
v_call: TRBV5-6
cdr3_aa: CASSLYHRPPYEQYF
cdr3_nt: TGTGCCAGCAGCTTGTACCACAGGCCCCCCTACGAGCAGTACTTC

j_call: TRBJ2-1
clone_size: few
d_call: TRBD1
v_call: TRBV25-1
cdr3_aa: CASSASTGLSYNEQFF
cdr3_nt: TGTGCCAGCAGTGCGTCGACAGGGCTCTCCTACAATGAGCAGTTCTTC

j_call: TRBJ2-2
clone_size: once
d_call: TRBD2
v_call: TRBV19
cdr3_aa: CASRLSGLAGSTGELFF
cdr3_nt: TGTGCCAGTAGGCTATCGGGACTAGCGGGAAGTACCGGGGAGCTGTTTTTT

j_call: TRBJ2-7
clone_size: -
d_call: TRBD1
v_call: TRBV2
cdr3_aa: CASNRGGYPTYEQYF
cdr3_nt: TGTGCCAGCAACAGGGGTGGGTATCCGACCTACGAGCAGTACTTC

j_call: TRBJ2-2
clone_size: -
d_call: TRBD1
v_call: TRBV14
cdr3_aa: CASSQQGGGTGELFF
cdr3_nt: TGTGCCAGCAGCCAACAAGGGGGCGGGACCGGGGAGCTGTTTTTT

j_call: TRBJ1-1
clone_size: -
d_call: -
v_call: TRBV11-1
cdr3_aa: CASSLADIPSMNTEAFF
cdr3_nt: TGTGCCAGCAGCTTAGCGGATATTCCATCCATGAACACTGAAGCTTTCTTT

j_call: TRBJ2-3
clone_size: -
d_call: TRBD2
v_call: TRBV9
cdr3_aa: CASSPRVAGGDTQYF
cdr3_nt: TGTGCCAGCAGCCCCCGGGTAGCGGGAGGCGATACGCAGTATTTT

j_call: TRBJ2-1
clone_size: -
d_call: TRBD2
v_call: TRBV4-1
cdr3_aa: CASSPSGRAVYEQFF
cdr3_nt: TGCGCCAGCAGCCCTAGCGGGAGGGCCGTATATGAGCAGTTCTTC

j_call: TRBJ2-3
clone_size: once
d_call: TRBD2
v_call: TRBV11-1
cdr3_aa: CASKIAGVDTQYF
cdr3_nt: TGTGCCAGCAAAATAGCGGGAGTGGATACGCAGTATTTT

j_call: TRBJ2-5
clone_size: -
d_call: TRBD1
v_call: TRBV19
cdr3_aa: CASSKQGSSQETQYF
cdr3_nt: TGTGCCAGTAGTAAACAGGGGAGCAGCCAAGAGACCCAGTACTTC

j_call: TRBJ2-1
clone_size: -
d_call: TRBD2
v_call: TRBV14
cdr3_aa: CASSQWGGLDLSSYNEQFF
cdr3_nt: TGTGCCAGCAGCCAGTGGGGGGGATTGGACCTTAGCTCCTACAATGAGCAGTTCTTC

j_call: TRBJ2-1
clone_size: -
d_call: TRBD2
v_call: TRBV27
cdr3_aa: CASRSGTSVQRTYNEQFF
cdr3_nt: TGTGCCAGCAGATCCGGGACTAGCGTTCAAAGAACCTACAATGAGCAGTTCTTC

j_call: TRBJ1-1
clone_size: -
d_call: -
v_call: TRBV9
cdr3_aa: CASSAGQTNTEAFF
cdr3_nt: TGTGCCAGCAGCGCCGGACAGACTAACACTGAAGCTTTCTTT

j_call: TRBJ1-1
clone_size: -
d_call: -
v_call: TRBV19
cdr3_aa: CASSINGDPGRSEAFF
cdr3_nt: TGTGCCAGTAGTATAAACGGGGACCCCGGGCGGTCTGAAGCTTTCTTT

j_call: TRBJ1-1
clone_size: -
d_call: TRBD1
v_call: TRBV2
cdr3_aa: CASTKTGVYTEAFF
cdr3_nt: TGTGCCAGCACCAAGACAGGGGTCTACACTGAAGCTTTCTTT